These T cell receptor beta chains were read from a single sample in a study of blood T cell repertoires in COVID-19. Only in-frame clones appear in the TCRdb table, and some are missing; sequencing was by immunoSEQ multiplex PCR. Of under 250,000 clones listed, about nine tenths are singletons. Sequenced sample: peripheral blood. The receptors here all came from a woman aged 55-75 years who had recovered from COVID-19. CDR3s include the opening cysteine and the closing phenylalanine or tryptophan. A D gene is named only where the DNA matches it firmly. Size is omitted from some rows. Given values are once, few, many or a class for expanded clones.

TRBV10-3	.	TRBJ2-5	.	TGTGCCATCAGTGCGTCCAGAGAGACCCAGTACTTC	CAISASRETQYF
TRBV9	.	TRBJ2-2	once	TGTGCCAGCAGCGCCTCACGAGGGACGAACACCGGGGAGCTGTTTTTT	CASSASRGTNTGELFF
TRBV7-2	TRBD1	TRBJ1-5	.	TGTGCCAGCAGCTTAATAATGTCAGGGGGACAGCCCCAGCATTTT	CASSLIMSGGQPQHF
TRBV7-2	TRBD2	TRBJ2-7	.	TGTGCCAGCAGAATAAGCGGGGGGGTCGAGCAGTACTTC	CASRISGGVEQYF
TRBV7-9	TRBD2	TRBJ2-3	.	TGTGCCCTGACACGGGGGGGCACAGATACGCAGTATTTT	CALTRGGTDTQYF
TRBV13	.	TRBJ2-7	once	TGTGCCAGCAGCTTTTTCACGACTAGTTCCTACGAGCAGTACTTC	CASSFFTTSSYEQYF
TRBV7-9	.	TRBJ1-4	.	TGTGCCAGCAGCTTAAAGGGGAGGGACGAAAAACTGTTTTTT	CASSLKGRDEKLFF
TRBV28	TRBD1	TRBJ1-3	.	TGTGCCAGCAGTTGGCCCAGGGGGTACTCTGGAAACACCATATATTTT	CASSWPRGYSGNTIYF
TRBV6-5	.	TRBJ2-5	.	TGTGCCAGCAGTTCCATCCAAGAGACCCAGTACTTC	CASSSIQETQYF
TRBV7-2	.	TRBJ1-1	once	TGTGCCAGCAGCTTCGGGGGGGGGCGACGAAACACTGAAGCTTTCTTT	CASSFGGGRRNTEAFF
TRBV19	.	TRBJ2-7	.	TGTGCCAGTAGTCCGGGACATGGCAGGGAGCAGTACTTC	CASSPGHGREQYF
TRBV7-9	TRBD1	TRBJ2-3	.	TGTGCCAGCAGCTTCGGGACAGGGTTCGAAGATACGCAGTATTTT	CASSFGTGFEDTQYF